This TCR beta chain was recovered during a study of blood T cells in healthy people across ages. A second PCR of about 6 to 12 cycles used a sample-barcoded 5' primer and a J-beta primer mix. Via MiXCR, TCRdb re-called the 5' RACE reads, giving one row per CDR3 protein. In the table there are about 810,000 distinct CDR3 sequences, roughly 40% of which are singletons. Trimming stripped 2 bases from V and 9 bases from J, with 14 bases between. This CDR3 region has 14 residues. CDR1 is SGHTA and CDR2 is FQGTGA in the germline V gene. The chain is built from TRBV7-3 and TRBJ2-1; maybe TRBD1 (6 bases). This receptor was obtained from a young man in good health. Sequencing was performed on blood. The CDR3 nucleotides read TGTGCCAGCAGCTTAGAACCGTCCAGGGGTGAGCAGTTCTTC. Amino acids: CASSLEPSRGEQFF.